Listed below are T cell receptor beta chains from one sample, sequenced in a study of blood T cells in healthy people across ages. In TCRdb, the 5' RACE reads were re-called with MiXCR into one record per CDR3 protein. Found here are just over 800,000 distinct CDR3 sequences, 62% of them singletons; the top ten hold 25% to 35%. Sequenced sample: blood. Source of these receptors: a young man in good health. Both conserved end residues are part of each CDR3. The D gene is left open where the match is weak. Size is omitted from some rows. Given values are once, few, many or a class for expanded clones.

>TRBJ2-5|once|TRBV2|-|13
TGTGCCAGCGCTGGCAGGGTCCAAGAGACCCAGTACTTC
CASAGRVQETQYF
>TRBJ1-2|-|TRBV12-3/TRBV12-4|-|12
TGTGCCAGCAGTTCTCAAACATGGGGGGTCACCTTC
CASSSQTWGVTF
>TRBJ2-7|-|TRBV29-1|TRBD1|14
TGCAGCGCCCGCCGGGACAGGGGATTAGACGAGCAGTACTTC
CSARRDRGLDEQYF
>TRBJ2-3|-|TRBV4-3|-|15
TGCGCCAGCAGCCGCCGGGACTTTGGCACAGATACGCAGTATTTT
CASSRRDFGTDTQYF
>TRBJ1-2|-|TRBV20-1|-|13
TGCAGTGCACCACCACAGGGTGACTATGGCTACACCTTC
CSAPPQGDYGYTF
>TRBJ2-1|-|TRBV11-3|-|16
TGTGCCAGCAGCCCAAGGATGGGACTCTCCTACAATGAGCAGTTCTTC
CASSPRMGLSYNEQFF
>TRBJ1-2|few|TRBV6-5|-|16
TGTGCCAGCAGCGGCGGGACCTCGGGCGGAAACTATGGCTACACCTTC
CASSGGTSGGNYGYTF
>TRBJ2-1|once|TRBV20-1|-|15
TGCAGTGCTAGACTTCCCAGGGCTTCTTTGAATGAGCAGTTCTTC
CSARLPRASLNEQFF
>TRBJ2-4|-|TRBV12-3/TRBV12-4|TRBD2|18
TGTGCCAGCAGTTTAGAGCGGGGGCCCTTTTTCGCCAAAAACATTCAGTACTTC
CASSLERGPFFAKNIQYF
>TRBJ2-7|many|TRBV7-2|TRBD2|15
TGTGCCAGCAGCCCCGTGACGGGGGGGACTTACGAGCAGTACTTC
CASSPVTGGTYEQYF
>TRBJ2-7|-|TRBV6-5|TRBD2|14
TGTGCCAGCAGTTACCTGCCGGGGGGGCACGAGCAGTACTTC
CASSYLPGGHEQYF
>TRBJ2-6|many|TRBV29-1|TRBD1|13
TGCAGCGCTGACCACGGGGACAGTCACGTCCTGACTTTC
CSADHGDSHVLTF
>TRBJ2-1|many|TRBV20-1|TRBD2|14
TGCAGTGCTAGAGATCTAGCGGGGACGAGCGAGCAGTTCTTC
CSARDLAGTSEQFF
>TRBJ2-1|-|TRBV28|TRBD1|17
TGTGCCAGCAGAAGGGCCAGGGGGCCCCAGGGGAACAATGAGCAGTTCTTC
CASRRARGPQGNNEQFF
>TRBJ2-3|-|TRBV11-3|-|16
TGTGCCAGCAGCCCGACTAGTCTTCTTGGCACAGATACGCAGTATTTT
CASSPTSLLGTDTQYF
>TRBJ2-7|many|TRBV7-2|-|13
TGTGCCAGCAGCCCTATACAGGGTAGAGAGCAGTACTTC
CASSPIQGREQYF
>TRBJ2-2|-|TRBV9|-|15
TGTGCCAGCAGCCCCACAGGATGGTACACCGGGGAGCTGTTTTTT
CASSPTGWYTGELFF
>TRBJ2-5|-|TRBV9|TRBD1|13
TGTGCCAGCAGGGGGACAGGGGACAATGAGCAGTACTTC
CASRGTGDNEQYF
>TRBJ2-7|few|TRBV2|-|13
TGTGCCCGCCTCCGGGGCACATCCTACGAGCAGTACTTC
CARLRGTSYEQYF
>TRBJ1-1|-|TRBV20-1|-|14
TGCAGTGCTAGTTTAGGTCAGGGAGACACTGAAGCTTTCTTT
CSASLGQGDTEAFF
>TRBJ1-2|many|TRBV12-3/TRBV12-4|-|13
TGTGCCAGCAGCTTAGGCGGGGACTATGGCTACACCTTC
CASSLGGDYGYTF
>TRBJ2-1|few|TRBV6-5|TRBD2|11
TGTGCCAGCAGTACCAAGGGACTACAGTTCTTC
CASSTKGLQFF
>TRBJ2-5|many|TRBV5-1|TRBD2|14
TGCGCCAGCAGCTTTAGCGGGGGGGACGAGACCCAGTACTTC
CASSFSGGDETQYF
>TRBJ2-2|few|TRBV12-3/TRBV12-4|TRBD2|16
TGTGCCAGCAGTCTCACTAGCGGGGGGGGTACCGGGGAGCTGTTTTTT
CASSLTSGGGTGELFF
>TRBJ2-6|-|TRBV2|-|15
TGTGCCAGCAGTCCCCAGGGTTCGGGGGTCAACGTCCTGACTTTC
CASSPQGSGVNVLTF
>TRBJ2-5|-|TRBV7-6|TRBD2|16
TGTGCCAGCAGCGCGGGACTAGCGGGGGGGCAGAGGACCCAGTACTTC
CASSAGLAGGQRTQYF
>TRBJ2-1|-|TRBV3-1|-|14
TGTGCCAGCAGCCAAGGGCGGGGAGACATTGAGCAGTTCTTC
CASSQGRGDIEQFF
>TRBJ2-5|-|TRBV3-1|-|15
TGTGCCAGCAGCCGCCGCGGAGGGGAAGGGGGTGAGCAGTACTTC
CASSRRGGEGGEQYF
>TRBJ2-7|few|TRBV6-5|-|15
TGTGCCAGCAGGCCCGGCGGGCTTTTCAACTACGAGCAGTACTTC
CASRPGGLFNYEQYF
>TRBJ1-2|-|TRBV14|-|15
TGTGCCAGCAGCCCTGGACAAGTATATGGCTATGGCTACACCTTC
CASSPGQVYGYGYTF
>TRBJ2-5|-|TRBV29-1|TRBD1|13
TGCAGCGTCTACGGGACAGACCAAGAGACCCGGTACTTC
CSVYGTDQETRYF
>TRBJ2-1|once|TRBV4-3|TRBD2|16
TGCGCCAGCAGCCAAGGTGGGACTAGGTATATCCATGAGCAGTTCTTC
CASSQGGTRYIHEQFF
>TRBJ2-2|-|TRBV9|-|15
TGTGCCAGCAGCGTAACTGGCGGGGCCGGGCGGGAGCTGTTTTTT
CASSVTGGAGRELFF
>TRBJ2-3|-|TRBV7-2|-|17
TGTGCCAGCAGCTTAGGGGGGGCCGGGAGGTTTGCAGATACGCAGTATTTT
CASSLGGAGRFADTQYF
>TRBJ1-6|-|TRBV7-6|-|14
TGTGCCAGCAGCTTAGCACAGTTAAATTCACCCCTCCACTTT
CASSLAQLNSPLHF
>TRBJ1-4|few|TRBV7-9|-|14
TGTGCCAGCAGCCAGTCCGGACAGAGCGTAAAACTGTTTTTT
CASSQSGQSVKLFF
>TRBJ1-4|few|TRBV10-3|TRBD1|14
TGTGCCATCAGCACGGACAGGGGGCAACAGAAACTGTTTTTT
CAISTDRGQQKLFF
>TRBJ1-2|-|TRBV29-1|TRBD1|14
TGCAGCGTCGTCGCAGGGGGCCAAAACTATGGCTACACCTTC
CSVVAGGQNYGYTF
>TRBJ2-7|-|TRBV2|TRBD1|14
TGTGCCAGCAGTGAGGACAGGGGCTGGAACGAGCAGTACTTC
CASSEDRGWNEQYF
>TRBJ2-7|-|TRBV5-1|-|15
TGCGCCAGCAGCTTGGAACCAGGGAGCTCCTACGAGCAGTACTTC
CASSLEPGSSYEQYF
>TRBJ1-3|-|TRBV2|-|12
TGTGCCAGCAGCAACAGGCCCGACACCATATATTTT
CASSNRPDTIYF
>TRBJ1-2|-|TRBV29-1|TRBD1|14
TGCAGCGTTGCGAGCGGACAGGGGAACTATGGCTACACCTTC
CSVASGQGNYGYTF
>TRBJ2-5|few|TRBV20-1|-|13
TGCAGTGCTAGTAGTCCCCAGCAAGAGACCCAGTACTTC
CSASSPQQETQYF
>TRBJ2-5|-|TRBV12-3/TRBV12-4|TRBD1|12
TGTGCCAGCACTCCAGGGGGCGCGACCCAGTACTTC
CASTPGGATQYF
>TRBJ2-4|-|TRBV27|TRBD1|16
TGTGCCAGCAGTCCCCGGGACAGGGGGAGCCCGGGGATTCAGTACTTC
CASSPRDRGSPGIQYF
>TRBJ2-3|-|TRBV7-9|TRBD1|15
TGTGCCAGCAGCCAGGGACAGATCAGCACAGATACGCAGTATTTT
CASSQGQISTDTQYF
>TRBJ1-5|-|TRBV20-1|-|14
TGCAGTGCCCAACAGGGAATCAGCAATCAGCCCCAGCATTTT
CSAQQGISNQPQHF
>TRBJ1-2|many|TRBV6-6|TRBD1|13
TGTGCCAGCAGCCCCAGGGGGAACTATGGCTACACCTTC
CASSPRGNYGYTF
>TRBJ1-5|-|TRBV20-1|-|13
TGCAGTGCCGAGGTCGGAATCAATCAGCCCCAGCATTTT
CSAEVGINQPQHF
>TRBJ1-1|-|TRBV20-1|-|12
TGCAGTGCTAGTCCAGCTAGCACTGAAGCTTTCTTT
CSASPASTEAFF